This T cell receptor beta chain was captured in a study of CD8+ T cells in alopecia areata. Worth noting for this clone: Other nucleotide sequences in the sample specify the same CDR3.

Following RNA extraction, reverse transcription yielded cDNA that acted as the sequencing template. Libraries were prepared by immunoSEQ multiplex PCR; TCRdb keeps only in-frame clonotypes and omits some of them. The table has about 120,000 clones, 45% to 50% seen once. The ends were cut back, 0 bases at V and 6 bases at J, with 3 bases in the middle. The CDR3 totals 12 residues. The germline CDR1 and CDR2 sequences are SGHDT and YYEEEE. The TCR originated in a human donor with alopecia areata. The chain carries TRBV5-6 and TRBJ2-2; D call uncertain. The material sequenced was NKG2D-low CD8+ T cells sorted from blood. CDR3 loop: CASSLGSGELFF. The CDR3 bases are TGTGCCAGCAGCTTGGGTTCCGGGGAGCTGTTTTTT.